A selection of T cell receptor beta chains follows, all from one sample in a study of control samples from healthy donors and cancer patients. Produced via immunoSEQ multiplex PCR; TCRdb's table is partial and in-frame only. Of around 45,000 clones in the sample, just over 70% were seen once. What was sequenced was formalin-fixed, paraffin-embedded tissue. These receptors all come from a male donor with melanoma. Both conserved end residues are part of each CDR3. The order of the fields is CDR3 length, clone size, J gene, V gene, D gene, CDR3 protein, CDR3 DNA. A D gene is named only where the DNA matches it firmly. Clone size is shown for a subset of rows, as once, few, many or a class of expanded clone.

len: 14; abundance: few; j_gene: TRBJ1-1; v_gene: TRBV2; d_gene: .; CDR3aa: CASSRTSMNTEAFF; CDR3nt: TGTGCCAGCAGTCGGACAAGCATGAACACTGAAGCTTTCTTT
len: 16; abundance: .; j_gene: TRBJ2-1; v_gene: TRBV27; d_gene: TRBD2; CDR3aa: CASSLGSSGSRDEQFF; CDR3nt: TGTGCCAGCAGTTTGGGGTCTAGCGGGAGCAGGGATGAGCAGTTCTTC
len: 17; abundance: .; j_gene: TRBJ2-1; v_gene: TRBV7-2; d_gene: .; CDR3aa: CASSFRGVPSSYNEQFF; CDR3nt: TGTGCCAGCAGCTTCAGAGGGGTCCCGAGCTCCTACAATGAGCAGTTCTTC
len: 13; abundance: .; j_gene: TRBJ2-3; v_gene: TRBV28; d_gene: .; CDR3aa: CASSSTSTDTQYF; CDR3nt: TGTGCCAGCAGCTCGACTAGCACAGATACGCAGTATTTT
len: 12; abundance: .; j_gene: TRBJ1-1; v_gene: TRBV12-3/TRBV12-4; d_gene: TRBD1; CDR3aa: CASSLGTAGPFF; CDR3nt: TGTGCCAGCAGCCTCGGGACAGCGGGTCCTTTCTTT
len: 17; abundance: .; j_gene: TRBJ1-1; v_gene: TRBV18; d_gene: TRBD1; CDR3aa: CASSLTGSAAIGTEAFF; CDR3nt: TGTGCCAGCTCCCTGACAGGGTCAGCTGCAATAGGGACTGAAGCTTTCTTT
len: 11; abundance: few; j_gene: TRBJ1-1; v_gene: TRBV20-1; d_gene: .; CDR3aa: CSAWENTEAFF; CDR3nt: TGCAGTGCATGGGAGAACACTGAAGCTTTCTTT
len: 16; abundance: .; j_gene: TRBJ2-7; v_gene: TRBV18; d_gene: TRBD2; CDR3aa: CASSPPLPGGLYEQYF; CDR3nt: TGTGCCAGCTCACCGCCACTCCCGGGAGGGCTCTACGAGCAGTACTTC
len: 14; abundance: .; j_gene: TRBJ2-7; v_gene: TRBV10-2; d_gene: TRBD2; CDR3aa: CASILAGGSYEQYF; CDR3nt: TGCGCCAGCATATTAGCGGGAGGGAGCTACGAGCAGTACTTC
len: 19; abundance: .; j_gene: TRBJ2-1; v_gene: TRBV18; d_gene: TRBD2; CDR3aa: CASSPRGTSEPNVYNEQFF; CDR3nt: TGTGCCAGCTCACCACGGGGGACTAGTGAACCCAACGTCTACAATGAGCAGTTCTTC
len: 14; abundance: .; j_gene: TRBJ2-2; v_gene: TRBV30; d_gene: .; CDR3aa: CAWNLAANTGELFF; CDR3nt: TGTGCCTGGAACCTCGCCGCGAACACCGGGGAGCTGTTTTTT